The rows below give T cell receptor beta chains drawn from one sample of a study of T cells after yellow fever vaccination. In TCRdb, the 5' RACE reads were re-called with MiXCR into one record per CDR3 protein. The repertoire holds under 150,000 distinct CDR3 sequences, 7.7% seen once, with approximately 0.78% in the top ten. The source material was CD4+ T cells sorted from PBMCs, sampled 5 days after the yellow fever booster vaccination. The receptors were gathered from a man aged 25 to 45 who received the YFV17D yellow fever vaccine. Each CDR3 is given with its conserved first and last residue. D genes are given only for firm matches. Some rows mark clone size as missing; the rest say once, few, many or name a class of expanded clone.

v_call,j_call,d_call,clone_size,cdr3_nt,cdr3_aa
TRBV6-1,TRBJ2-3,NA,many,TGTGCCAGCAAAACGGATAGCACAGATACGCAGTATTTT,CASKTDSTDTQYF
TRBV20-1,TRBJ2-2,NA,many,TGCAGTGCTAGGACAGCGAACACCGGGGAGCTGTTTTTT,CSARTANTGELFF
TRBV12-3/TRBV12-4,TRBJ2-1,NA,many,TGTGCCAGCAGTTCCCGGGGGGCGCACCCGGGGTTCTTC,CASSSRGAHPGFF
TRBV9,TRBJ2-1,NA,few,TGTGCCAGCAGCGTAGAACAGGGTGGTTACAATGAGCAGTTCTTC,CASSVEQGGYNEQFF
TRBV9,TRBJ2-3,NA,many,TGTGCCAGCAGCGTAGTTGGTAGCGGCGGGGATACGCAGTATTTT,CASSVVGSGGDTQYF
TRBV6-4,TRBJ2-1,NA,NA,TGTGCCAGCAGTGACTCGAGAGGAGGGAGCGATGAGCAGTTCTTC,CASSDSRGGSDEQFF
TRBV7-2,TRBJ2-7,TRBD2,many,TGTGCCAGCAGCTTAACTAGCGGGACCTACGAGCAGTACTTC,CASSLTSGTYEQYF
TRBV4-3,TRBJ1-6,NA,NA,TGCGCCAGCAGCCAAGAAAGGGGGGTTAAGATATCACCCCTCCACTTT,CASSQERGVKISPLHF
TRBV5-1,TRBJ1-2,TRBD1,many,TGCGCCAGCAGCCGGGAGGGACAGCTCTATGGCTACACCTTC,CASSREGQLYGYTF
TRBV20-1,TRBJ2-1,TRBD1,many,TGCAGTGCGTCGACAGGGTTAAGTGGCCACAATGAGCAGTTCTTC,CSASTGLSGHNEQFF
TRBV7-3,TRBJ2-1,TRBD1,many,TGTGCCAGCAGCTTGGACAGGACGGGCAATGAGCAGTTCTTC,CASSLDRTGNEQFF
TRBV6-1,TRBJ1-2,TRBD1,few,TGTGCCAGCACTGAGGGACAGGGAGGCTCTGGCTACACCTTC,CASTEGQGGSGYTF
TRBV18,TRBJ1-5,NA,NA,TGTGCCAGCTCATCCCAGACGGTAGCCCATCAGCCCCAGCATTTT,CASSSQTVAHQPQHF
TRBV3-1,TRBJ2-3,NA,NA,TGTGCCAGCAGCCCAAGGGGTGCGGGACCGCGCACAGATACGCAGTATTTT,CASSPRGAGPRTDTQYF
TRBV4-1,TRBJ1-5,NA,many,TGCGCCAGCAGCTTAGGAGGGGGTCAGTTCAATCAGCCCCAGCATTTT,CASSLGGGQFNQPQHF
TRBV7-2,TRBJ2-3,NA,many,TGTGCCAGCAGTCATCCGGGCCAATATACGCAGTATTTT,CASSHPGQYTQYF
TRBV7-2,TRBJ2-3,NA,many,TGTGCCAGCAGCTTATTTAAGTCCTCCCTCCGCACAGATACGCAGTATTTT,CASSLFKSSLRTDTQYF
TRBV6-2/TRBV6-3,TRBJ2-2,NA,once,TGTGCCAGCAGAAAGTCTTTGACCACCGGGGAGCTGTTTTTT,CASRKSLTTGELFF
TRBV25-1,TRBJ2-7,NA,many,TGTGCCAGCAGGCACCGACTAGGGAGCTCCTACGAGCAGTACTTC,CASRHRLGSSYEQYF
TRBV29-1,TRBJ2-5,NA,many,TGCAGCCCAAGCGCAGGGGTTGGAGAGACCCAGTACTTC,CSPSAGVGETQYF
TRBV6-2/TRBV6-3,TRBJ2-7,TRBD2,few,TGTGCCAGCAGTATAGGACTAGCGGGAACCTACGAGCAGTACTTC,CASSIGLAGTYEQYF
TRBV7-2,TRBJ1-2,TRBD1,many,TGTGCCAGCAGCACCCGGACAGGGGTTAACTATGGCTACACCTTC,CASSTRTGVNYGYTF
TRBV20-1,TRBJ2-3,NA,many,TGCAGTGCTAGAGGCACGTCCACAACTAGCACAGATACGCAGTATTTT,CSARGTSTTSTDTQYF
TRBV12-5,TRBJ1-1,NA,many,TGTGCTAGTGGTCCTCATGAGGGGAACACTGAAGCTTTCTTT,CASGPHEGNTEAFF
TRBV7-8,TRBJ2-2,NA,many,TGTGCCAGCAGCTCCGATTGGGGGAGGCTGTTTTTT,CASSSDWGRLFF
TRBV20-1,TRBJ2-5,TRBD1,many,TGCAGTGCTAGGAGGTCAGGGGGCAGCGGTGAGACCCAGTACTTC,CSARRSGGSGETQYF